Sequencing of this T cell receptor beta chain was carried out in a study of CD8+CD57+ T cells in acquired aplastic anemia. Whole-study context: Sorted CD4+ and CD8+ cells gave an average of roughly 3.5 ug of DNA. Study-wide results and limits: Common to patients and controls were 25 to 30 CD8+ CDR3 sequences.

CDR3 and TCR beta VDJ profiling relied on genomic DNA as the template. TCRdb used MiXCR to reprocess the reads, holding one entry per CDR3 protein. The sample contains roughly 61,000 distinct CDR3 sequences, around 60% of which appear only once. To note about this clonotype: Antigen specificity is unknown.

Patients selected for sequencing had displayed CD8+CD57+ cell expansion by flow cytometry. All patients were therapy-naive when blood was sampled. The clonotype was recovered from a human donor with aplastic anemia. The sequenced material came from sorted CD4+, CD8+, or CD8+CD57+ T cells (not recorded which) from PBMCs.

CDR3 coding DNA: TGCGCCAGCAGTGAATTCCCACAGTCCTACGAGCAGTACTTC. Its translation: CASSEFPQSYEQYF. The chain carries TRBV10-1 and TRBJ2-7; no definite D call. Germline V gene data show CDR1 as WNHNN and CDR2 as SYGVQD (reference sequence). Trimming removed 3 bases at V and 1 base at J, with 10 bases between. The CDR3 spans 14 residues.